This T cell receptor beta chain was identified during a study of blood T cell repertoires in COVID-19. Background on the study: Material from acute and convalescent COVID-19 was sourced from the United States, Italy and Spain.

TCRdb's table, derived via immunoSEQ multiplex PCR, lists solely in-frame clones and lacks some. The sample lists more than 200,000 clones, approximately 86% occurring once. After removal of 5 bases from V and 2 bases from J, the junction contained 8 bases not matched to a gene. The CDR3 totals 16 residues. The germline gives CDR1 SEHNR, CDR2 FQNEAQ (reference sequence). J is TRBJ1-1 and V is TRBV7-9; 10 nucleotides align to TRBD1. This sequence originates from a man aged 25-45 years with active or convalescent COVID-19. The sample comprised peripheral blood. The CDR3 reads CASSNRDRGDNTEAFF. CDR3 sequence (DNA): TGTGCCAGCAGCAACCGGGACAGGGGCGATAACACTGAAGCTTTCTTT.